This TCR beta chain comes out of a study of monozygotic twins with inflammatory bowel disease. TCRdb reprocessed the 5' RACE reads, with one entry per CDR3 protein and no DNA. The repertoire shows about 110,000 distinct CDR3 sequences; the top ten hold about an eighth. The CDR3 contains 13 residues. Germline CDR1 is DFQATT and CDR2 is SNEGSKA (reference sequence). The TCR sequence derives from a human donor with ulcerative colitis or Crohn's disease, or a healthy co-twin of an affected twin (not recorded which). Sequenced: blood. V gene TRBV20-1 combines with J gene TRBJ1-1; lacking DNA, the TRBD1 call made by TCRdb goes unchecked. CDR3 sequence reads: CSASQGMNTEAFF.